The 29 T cell receptor beta chains given below trace back to one sample, sequenced in a study of siplizumab effects on memory and regulatory T cells. Over a period of around six days at 37 degrees C, the mixed lymphocyte reaction cells were cocultured. Assay: immunoSEQ multiplex PCR; the TCRdb copy retains only in-frame clones and omits some. The data show 15,000 to 20,000 clones, over 45% seen once. No antigen has been assigned to these receptors. The sequenced material came from CFSE-low (dividing) CD4+ T cells sorted from an allogeneic mixed lymphocyte reaction. All receptors derive from a human donor in good health; the cells came from an allogeneic mixed lymphocyte reaction.

A few counts support this clone. V usage is TRBV6-5 and J usage is TRBJ2-7, with D possibly matching TRBD1 (6 bases). The length of the CDR3 is 14 residues. V dropped 5 bases and J dropped 0 bases, with 11 bases sitting between them. From germline, CDR1 is MNHEY and CDR2 SVGAGI. The CDR3 is CASSGTRLSYEQYF. Written as DNA, the CDR3 is TGTGCCAGCAGTGGGACAAGGCTCTCCTACGAGCAGTACTTC.

The J gene is TRBJ1-1, the V gene TRBV4-2, with a tentative D call TRBD1 (5 bases). The V end lost 3 bases, the J end lost 6 bases, and 8 bases lay between the germline ends. Germline loops: CDR1 LGHNA, CDR2 YNFKEQ. The CDR3 has 12 amino acids. CDR3 in DNA: TGTGCCAGCAGCCAGGGACGGTCTGAAGCTTTCTTT. It yields the protein CASSQGRSEAFF.

The chain uses TRBV28 and TRBJ1-2; 9 positions agree with TRBD1. J lost 8 bases, V lost 6 bases, and 16 bases had no gene match. Germline V gene lookup returns CDR1 MDHEN and CDR2 SYDVKM. CDR3 length: 16 residues. CDR3 sequence: CASSTGASQGAGGYTF. The CDR3 DNA reads TGTGCCAGCAGCACCGGGGCCTCACAGGGGGCTGGGGGCTACACCTTC.

By its share, this clone is medium-sized. The chain joins TRBV7-9 to TRBJ2-5, with 8 nucleotides matching TRBD1. The V and J ends lost 3 bases and 2 bases, in that order; junction bases with no gene match: 2. The length of the CDR3 is 14 residues. In germline, CDR1 is SEHNR, CDR2 FQNEAQ (reference sequence). CDR3: CASSFGQGQETQYF. CDR3 DNA: TGTGCCAGCAGCTTCGGACAGGGTCAAGAGACCCAGTACTTC.

The V and J genes are TRBV9 and TRBJ1-1; TRBD1 might be the D (5 bases). There are 14 residues in the CDR3. V was clipped by 2 bases and J by 1 base, with 9 bases between them. Germline CDR1 SGDLS, CDR2 YYNGEE. The CDR3 sequence: CASSVGTWNTEAFF. The CDR3 nucleotides read TGTGCCAGCAGCGTCGGGACGTGGAACACTGAAGCTTTCTTT.

The V and J genes are TRBV28 and TRBJ2-3; 9 nucleotides match TRBD2. Germline V gene lookup returns CDR1 MDHEN and CDR2 SYDVKM. The CDR3 totals 16 residues. The V segment lost 6 bases and the J segment 8 bases; nucleotides outside the gene matches: 15. DNA of the CDR3: TGTGCCAGCAGCCCCCATGGGGGCGGGGGGGCGTTTACGCAGTATTTT. This sequence encodes CASSPHGGGGAFTQYF.

This rearrangement joins TRBV6-5 to TRBJ1-2; D is possibly TRBD1 (5 bases). The CDR3 contains 13 residues. CDR1 MNHEY and CDR2 SVGAGI come from the germline V gene. Trimming shortened V by 2 bases and J by 4 bases, and 8 bases separated the two germline ends. The CDR3 coding sequence is TGTGCCAGCAGTTACGACAGTAGCTATGGCTACACCTTC. This translates into CASSYDSSYGYTF.

This clone was observed a handful of times. The chain combines TRBV9 with TRBJ2-1; D gene uncertain. The V and J ends lost 1 base and 5 bases respectively, with 10 bases between them. The CDR3 extends over 14 amino acids. CDR1 and CDR2 from the germline V gene are SGDLS and YYNGEE. The CDR3 bases are TGTGCCAGCAGCGTAATTGGAACGGACAATGAGCAGTTCTTC. This codes for CASSVIGTDNEQFF.

This clone was picked up a small number of times. The chain joins TRBV9 to TRBJ2-2, with 7 bases identical to TRBD2. V was clipped by 6 bases and J by 3 bases; unmatched bases: 14. The germline gives CDR1 SGDLS, CDR2 YYNGEE. The CDR3 contains 17 residues. CDR3 in amino acids: CASTKRESSGDTGELFF. CDR3 nucleotide sequence: TGTGCCAGCACAAAGAGGGAGTCGAGCGGGGACACCGGGGAGCTGTTTTTT.

The gene calls are TRBV6-5 and TRBJ2-5, with 7 bases identical to TRBD2. CDR1 MNHEY and CDR2 SVGAGI come from the germline V gene. The trim removed 6 bases at V and 7 bases at J, leaving 5 bases unmatched. The CDR3 has 12 amino acids. The CDR3 region has the DNA TGTGCCAGCAGCGGGGGGTTGCGGACCCAGTACTTC. Protein product: CASSGGLRTQYF.

The V gene is TRBV6-5, the J gene TRBJ2-7; D not certain. This CDR3 is built from 12 residues. Between the trimmed V and J ends, which lost 8 bases and 3 bases, there was a span of 11 bases. Germline lookup yields CDR1 MNHEY and CDR2 SVGAGI. Here the CDR3 DNA reads TGTGCCAGCCTGGCCCCAAGCTACGAGCAGTACTTC. The encoded protein is CASLAPSYEQYF.

The chain joins TRBV19 to TRBJ2-7, with D perhaps matching TRBD1 (5 bases). Germline values: CDR1 LNHDA, CDR2 SQIVND (reference sequence). Trimming took 6 bases from V and 5 from J, leaving 23 bases between them. The CDR3 is 16 residues long. Written as DNA, the CDR3 is TGTGCCAGTAGCCTAACAGGACCCCCCGGCAACCACGAGCAGTACTTC. It encodes CASSLTGPPGNHEQYF.

This chain links TRBV10-3 with TRBJ1-5; D is possibly TRBD1 (5 bases). This CDR3 is built from 15 residues. V dropped 4 bases and J dropped 3 bases, with 13 bases sitting between them. Germline V CDR1 and CDR2: ENHRY, SYGVKD. DNA for the CDR3: TGTGCCATCAGTGGGGACGGCTTGAACAATCAGCCCCAGCATTTT. Translated: CAISGDGLNNQPQHF.

The chain has TRBV29-1 and TRBJ2-5; 7 nucleotides align to TRBD1. The CDR3 contains 15 residues. The germline gives CDR1 SQVTM, CDR2 ANQGSEA. J gave up 3 bases and V 7 bases, and 14 bases lay outside the gene matches. CDR3 DNA: TGCAGCGATCCGAGGGTTCACAGGGGCAAAGAGACCCAGTACTTC. It specifies CSDPRVHRGKETQYF.

CDR3 loop: CASSSGTGDSEKLFF. As DNA, the CDR3 is TGTGCCAGCAGCTCAGGGACAGGGGATAGTGAAAAACTGTTTTTT. The J gene is TRBJ1-4, the V gene TRBV11-2, with TRBD1 identical over 10 bases. The CDR3 consists of 15 residues. In germline, CDR1 is SGHAT, CDR2 FQNNGV. Germline trimming cut 4 bases from V and 7 bases from J; bases unmatched to any gene: 6.

This clone was recorded a few times. This chain joins TRBV6-5 and TRBJ1-1, with D unresolved. CDR3 length equals 14 residues. Germline CDR1 MNHEY, CDR2 SVGAGI. V was clipped by 2 bases and J by 1 base, with 8 bases between them. The CDR3 sequence is CASSYRHPNTEAFF. The CDR3 nucleotides read TGTGCCAGCAGTTACCGACATCCGAACACTGAAGCTTTCTTT.

Judged by abundance, this clone is medium-sized (0.01 to 0.1%). This chain links TRBV11-2 with TRBJ1-3; D unclear. CDR3 length: 14 residues. The germline V and J ends were trimmed by 4 bases and 0 bases, with 7 bases remaining between them. The V gene's germline CDR1 is SGHAT and CDR2 FQNNGV. CDR3 in amino acids: CASSSTNSGNTIYF. The CDR3 DNA is TGTGCCAGCAGCTCGACCAACTCTGGAAACACCATATATTTT.

The chain joins TRBV10-3 to TRBJ2-1; D is undetermined. This CDR3 has 13 residues. V lost 10 bases and J 2 bases, leaving 12 bases between the germline ends. The germline gives CDR1 ENHRY, CDR2 SYGVKD. As DNA, the CDR3 is TGTGCCACCCGGTTCTCGGCCTACAATGAGCAGTTCTTC. This gives the protein CATRFSAYNEQFF.

This chain uses TRBV14 with TRBJ2-1, with TRBD1 as a possible D gene (5 bases). Trimming took 5 bases from V and 9 from J, leaving 14 bases between them. The CDR3 is 13 amino acids. Germline CDR1 and CDR2: SGHDN and FVKESK. The CDR3: CASSLARVGEQFF. The CDR3 DNA is TGTGCCAGCAGCTTGGCCAGGGTTGGTGAGCAGTTCTTC.

J is TRBJ1-6 and V is TRBV6-8, with TRBD1 as a possible D gene (5 bases). The ends were cut back, 4 bases at V and 8 bases at J, with 12 bases in the middle. Per germline, CDR1 MNHGY and CDR2 SAAAGT. There are 14 residues in the CDR3. This chain's CDR3 is CASSSQGGHSPLHF. The CDR3 DNA follows: TGTGCCAGCAGTTCTCAGGGAGGCCATTCACCCCTCCACTTT.

This CDR3 reads CARSLRGGEKLFF. CDR3 DNA: TGTGCCAGAAGCCTCCGAGGCGGTGAAAAACTGTTTTTT. The V call is TRBV5-3, the J call TRBJ1-4; D unclear. TRBV5-3 is given ORF status, its function remaining uncertain. The V end was cut by 4 bases, the J end by 7 bases, with 11 bases between. The CDR3 length is 13 residues.

A few counts support this clone. This rearrangement joins TRBV4-2 to TRBJ2-3; D is perhaps TRBD2 (5 bases). Trimming removed 1 base at V and 10 bases at J, with 18 bases between. CDR1 is LGHNA and CDR2 is YNFKEQ in the germline V gene. CDR3 length: 15 amino acids. The CDR3 reads CASSQGPSADWAQYF. The CDR3 DNA reads as TGTGCCAGCAGCCAAGGTCCCTCGGCGGACTGGGCGCAGTATTTT.

This clone was counted a few times. CDR3 sequence (DNA): TGTGCCAGCAGTCCCGACAGCACAGATACGCAGTATTTT. Translated: CASSPDSTDTQYF. This chain connects TRBV28 to TRBJ2-3, with D unresolved. V lost 5 bases, J lost 0 bases, and 6 bases lay in between. There are 13 residues in the CDR3. The germline gives CDR1 MDHEN, CDR2 SYDVKM.

A note on this clone: A far larger clone differs by one base, so this is likely a read error. This rearrangement joins TRBV2 to TRBJ2-2; D is uncertain. Germline CDR1 SNHLY, CDR2 FYNNEI. V was clipped by 5 bases and J by 2 bases, with 6 bases between them. The CDR3 has 13 residues. CDR3 sequence reads: CASSPDNTGELFF. The CDR3 DNA follows: TGTGCCAGCAGTCCCGATAACACCGGGGAGCTGTTTTTT.

The rearrangement uses TRBV4-3 and TRBJ2-1; D is undetermined. The CDR3 loop spans 16 amino acids. Looked up from germline, CDR1 is LGHNA and CDR2 is YSLEER. The V and J ends lost 0 bases and 4 bases respectively, with 13 bases between them. CDR3 region: CASSQDPPVIYNEQFF. The CDR3 region has the DNA TGCGCCAGCAGCCAAGATCCACCCGTGATATACAATGAGCAGTTCTTC.

This sequence joins TRBV5-1 and TRBJ1-4; 7 bases are a match to TRBD1. The CDR3 extends over 14 amino acids. The ends lost 3 bases at V and 5 bases at J; junction bases unmatched: 4. Germline assignment: CDR1 SGHRS and CDR2 YFSETQ. CDR3 coding DNA: TGCGCCAGCAGCTCGGGACAGCGAAATGAAAAACTGTTTTTT. This codes for CASSSGQRNEKLFF.

This chain uses TRBV6-1 with TRBJ2-7; the match to TRBD2 covers 11 bases. V was clipped by 6 bases and J by 6 bases; unmatched bases: 7. The CDR3 consists of 14 residues. Germline loops: CDR1 MNHNS, CDR2 SASEGT. The CDR3, as DNA: TGTGCCAGCAGCCTTAGCGGGGGGGCTGCCGAGCAGTACTTC. It translates to CASSLSGGAAEQYF.

The chain joins TRBV7-6 to TRBJ1-1, with TRBD1 as a possible D gene (5 bases). Germline values: CDR1 SGHVS, CDR2 FNYEAQ. The CDR3 loop spans 14 amino acids. Trimming took 1 base from V and 3 from J, leaving 9 bases between them. The CDR3 protein is CASSLGGADTEAFF. DNA of the CDR3: TGTGCCAGCAGCTTAGGAGGGGCGGACACTGAAGCTTTCTTT.

This clone has just a few counts. One junction end disagrees with the germline gene, perhaps due to a read error. V usage is TRBV2 and J usage is TRBJ1-2, with no clear D. Germline assignment: CDR1 SNHLY and CDR2 FYNNEI. The CDR3 consists of 12 residues. DNA of the CDR3: TGTGCCAGCAGGGAAGGGATCTATGGCTACACCTTC. It codes for CASREGIYGYTF.